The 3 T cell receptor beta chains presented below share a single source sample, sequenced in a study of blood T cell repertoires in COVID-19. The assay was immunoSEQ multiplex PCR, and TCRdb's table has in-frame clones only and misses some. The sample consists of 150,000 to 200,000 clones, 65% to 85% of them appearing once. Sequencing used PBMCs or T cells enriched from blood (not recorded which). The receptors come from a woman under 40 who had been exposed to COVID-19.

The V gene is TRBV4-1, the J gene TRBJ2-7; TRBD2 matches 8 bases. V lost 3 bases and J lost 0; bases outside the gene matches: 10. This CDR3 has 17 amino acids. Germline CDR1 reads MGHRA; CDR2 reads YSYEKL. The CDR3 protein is CASSQPARGGPSYEQYF. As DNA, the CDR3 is TGCGCCAGCAGCCAGCCCGCACGGGGGGGACCCTCCTACGAGCAGTACTTC.

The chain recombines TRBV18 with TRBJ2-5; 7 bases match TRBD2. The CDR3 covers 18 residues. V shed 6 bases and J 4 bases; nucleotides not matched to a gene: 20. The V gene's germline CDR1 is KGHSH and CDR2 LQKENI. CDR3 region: CASSLGLGLAESGETQYF. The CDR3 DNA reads TGTGCCAGCTCTCTGGGACTGGGGCTAGCGGAGAGCGGAGAGACCCAGTACTTC.

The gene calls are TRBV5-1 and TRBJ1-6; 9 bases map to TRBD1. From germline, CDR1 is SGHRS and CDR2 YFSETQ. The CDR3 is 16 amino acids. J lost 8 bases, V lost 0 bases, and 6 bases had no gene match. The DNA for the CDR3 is TGCGCCAGCAGCTTGGGTCCCGGGACAGGGTATTCACCCCTCCACTTT. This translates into CASSLGPGTGYSPLHF.